The 27 T cell receptor beta chains reported below all come from one sample, sequenced in a study of brain T cells in children with intractable seizures. Indicated time point: blood from clinic visit 5 months post-surgery; TSC patient then seizure free. Using immunoSEQ multiplex PCR, the repertoire was profiled, and TCRdb retains in-frame clones only, with some absent. In the table there are hundreds of thousands of clones, 85% to 95% of which are singletons. Source: peripheral blood, taken more than 4 months after surgery. The source of these receptors is a boy in the first two years of life with tuberous sclerosis and intractable seizures.

The V gene is TRBV7-3, the J gene TRBJ2-1, with no clear D. Trimming removed 3 bases from V and 5 bases from J, with 5 bases in between. Germline assignment: CDR1 SGHTA and CDR2 FQGTGA. The CDR3 has 12 amino acids. The CDR3 region has the DNA TGTGCCAGCAGCTTTGAAAACAATGAGCAGTTCTTC. Translating it yields CASSFENNEQFF.

The rearrangement joins TRBV7-9 to TRBJ1-3; TRBD1 might be the D (5 bases). Germline V gene data show CDR1 as SEHNR and CDR2 as FQNEAQ (reference sequence). V was trimmed by 3 bases and J by 1 base, leaving 7 bases between them. The CDR3 runs 14 residues. CDR3 region: CASSLTDSGNTIYF. CDR3 coding DNA: TGTGCCAGCAGCTTGACAGATTCTGGAAACACCATATATTTT.

The chain uses TRBV7-2 and TRBJ2-7; TRBD2 matches at 11 bases. The length of the CDR3 is 16 residues. Per the germline V gene, CDR1 is SGHTA and CDR2 is FQGNSA. J gave up 1 base and V 5 bases, and 7 bases lay outside the gene matches. Here the CDR3 reads CASSPNGLAGSYEQYF. For the CDR3, the DNA is TGTGCCAGCAGCCCTAATGGACTAGCGGGTTCCTACGAGCAGTACTTC.

CDR3 loop: CASTESGDGTDTQYF. The CDR3 DNA reads as TGTGCCAGCACCGAGAGCGGGGACGGCACAGATACGCAGTATTTT. This chain links TRBV28 with TRBJ2-3, with 7 bases fitting TRBD2. Germline CDR1 is MDHEN and CDR2 is SYDVKM. CDR3 size: 15 residues. V lost 7 bases, J lost 1 base, and 8 bases stayed unmatched. The entire variable domain, with the rest obtained from reference TRBV28 and TRBJ2-3, is as follows: DVKVTQSSRYLVKRTGEKVFLECVQDMDHENMFWYRQDPGLGLRLIYFSYDVKMKEKGDIPEGYSVSREKKERFSLILESASTNQTSMYLCASTESGDGTDTQYFGPGTRLTVL.

CDR3 sequence: CASSLIDPGQPQHF. CDR3 in DNA: TGTGCCAGCAGTTTGATCGACCCAGGACAGCCCCAGCATTTT. V is TRBV28 and J is TRBJ1-5, with D unclear. The CDR3 is 14 residues long. Trimming left V 3 bases short and J 7 bases short, with 13 bases between. Germline-derived CDR1 and CDR2 are MDHEN and SYDVKM.

This clone was picked up one time. The chain is built from TRBV19 and TRBJ1-6; D perhaps matches TRBD1 (5 bases). V lost 11 bases to trimming and J lost 7 bases, with 18 bases between them. This CDR3 comprises 14 residues. CDR1 and CDR2 (germline): LNHDA, SQIVND (reference sequence). DNA of the CDR3: TGTGCCGTTTCGAAGACAGCGGAAAATTCACCCCTCCACTTT. Protein: CAVSKTAENSPLHF.

The rearrangement uses TRBV6-5 and TRBJ1-5; the match to TRBD1 covers 8 bases. There are 14 residues in the CDR3. Germline V lookup: CDR1 MNHEY, CDR2 SVGAGI. V trimming: 6 bases; J trimming: 6 bases; junction bases outside the gene matches: 7. The DNA for the CDR3 is TGTGCCAGCAGGGACAGGGTGGTCGGTCAGCCCCAGCATTTT. This codes for CASRDRVVGQPQHF.

The chain recombines TRBV4-1 with TRBJ2-5; TRBD2 is a possible D gene (5 bases). Germline V lookup: CDR1 MGHRA, CDR2 YSYEKL. This CDR3 region has 15 residues. V lost 4 bases, J lost 1 base, and 13 bases lay in between. CDR3 in amino acids: CASSLAGPLQETQYF. Written as DNA, the CDR3 is TGCGCCAGCAGCCTGGCGGGCCCACTCCAAGAGACCCAGTACTTC.

This chain connects TRBV11-3 to TRBJ2-1, with TRBD1 matching 7 bases. Germline loops: CDR1 SGHNT, CDR2 YENEEA. CDR3 length: 15 residues. J lost 2 bases, V lost 4 bases, and 5 bases had no gene match. CDR3 nucleotides: TGTGCCAGCAGCTATACACAGGGGACCTACAATGAGCAGTTCTTC. Translated, it gives CASSYTQGTYNEQFF. The entire variable domain, with the rest obtained from reference TRBV11-3 and TRBJ2-1, is as follows: EAGVVQSPRYKIIEKKQPVAFWCNPISGHNTLYWYLQNLGQGPELLIRYENEEAVDDSQLPKDRFSAERLKGVDSTLKIQPAELGDSAVYLCASSYTQGTYNEQFFGPGTRLTVL.

V usage is TRBV7-2 and J usage is TRBJ2-1, with 8 positions matching TRBD2. Trimming removed 0 bases from V and 7 bases from J; junction bases left unmatched: 11. Germline V gene lookup returns CDR1 SGHTA and CDR2 FQGNSA. The length of the CDR3 is 17 residues. DNA of the CDR3: TGTGCCAGCAGCTTAGCCCGACCGGGACTAGTGGGGAATGAGCAGTTCTTC. It encodes CASSLARPGLVGNEQFF. Using reference TRBV7-2 and TRBJ2-1 for the parts outside the CDR3, the full variable domain is GAGVSQSPSNKVTEKGKDVELRCDPISGHTALYWYRQSLGQGLEFLIYFQGNSAPDKSGLPSDRFSAERTGGSVSTLTIQRTQQEDSAVYLCASSLARPGLVGNEQFFGPGTRLTVL.

The rearrangement uses TRBV18 and TRBJ1-2; D remains unclear. This CDR3 contains 14 residues. With 3 bases removed from V and 0 bases from J, the gap between germline ends came to 8 bases. The germline gives CDR1 KGHSH, CDR2 LQKENI. CDR3 sequence reads: CASSPVRSNYGYTF. DNA for the CDR3: TGTGCCAGCTCACCGGTCCGCTCTAACTATGGCTACACCTTC.

For this clone: Distinct nucleotide sequences in the sample also encode this CDR3. This chain links TRBV9 with TRBJ2-3; TRBD2 might be the D (6 bases). V lost 1 base, J lost 0 bases, and 9 bases lay in between. This CDR3 region has 15 residues. Germline V gives CDR1 SGDLS, CDR2 YYNGEE. This CDR3 reads CASSVRSGSTDTQYF. For the CDR3, the DNA is TGTGCCAGCAGCGTAAGGAGCGGGAGCACAGATACGCAGTATTTT.

V usage is TRBV7-8 and J usage is TRBJ2-1; 9 nucleotides match TRBD2. Germline V gene sequence: CDR1 SGHVS, CDR2 FQNEAQ. V trimming: 5 bases; J trimming: 8 bases; junction bases outside the gene matches: 10. The CDR3 has 15 amino acids. The CDR3 DNA follows: TGTGCCAGCAGCACGCCCGGGACTAGCTCTGATGAGCAGTTCTTC. It is translated as CASSTPGTSSDEQFF.

This chain joins TRBV2 and TRBJ2-1; TRBD2 aligns across 12 bases. Germline V gene sequence: CDR1 SNHLY, CDR2 FYNNEI. CDR3 length: 15 residues. V lost 4 bases to trimming and J lost 4 bases; unmatched junction nucleotides: 2. The CDR3 sequence: CASSVTSGSYNEQFF. The CDR3 DNA is TGTGCCAGCAGTGTGACTAGCGGGAGTTACAATGAGCAGTTCTTC.

The genes are TRBV4-2 and TRBJ2-1; TRBD2 agrees at 10 bases. The V and J ends lost 0 bases and 8 bases, in that order; junction bases with no gene match: 10. Germline lookup yields CDR1 LGHNA and CDR2 YNFKEQ. The CDR3 contains 17 residues. The DNA for the CDR3 is TGTGCCAGCAGCCAAGATAGGTCCGGGACTAGCGTCGATGAGCAGTTCTTC. It yields the protein CASSQDRSGTSVDEQFF.

The J gene is TRBJ1-3, the V gene TRBV10-3, with D perhaps matching TRBD1 (5 bases). The CDR3 consists of 15 residues. V was shortened by 4 bases and J by 1 base, with 11 bases between the two germline ends. Germline lookup yields CDR1 ENHRY and CDR2 SYGVKD. The CDR3 sequence is CAISVGVRSGNTIYF. The CDR3 DNA reads TGTGCCATCAGTGTGGGGGTAAGGTCTGGAAACACCATATATTTT.

The gene calls are TRBV11-2 and TRBJ2-1; 11 bases line up with TRBD2. The V segment lost 5 bases and the J segment 0 bases; nucleotides outside the gene matches: 6. The CDR3 is 17 amino acids. Per germline, CDR1 SGHAT and CDR2 FQNNGV. CDR3 region: CASSPGTSGSSYNEQFF. CDR3 sequence (DNA): TGTGCCAGCAGCCCAGGAACTAGCGGGAGCTCCTACAATGAGCAGTTCTTC.

The CDR3 loop is CASSSSGSGWETQYF. Here the CDR3 DNA reads TGTGCCAGCAGCAGTAGCGGGAGCGGATGGGAGACCCAGTACTTC. V is TRBV11-3 and J is TRBJ2-5, with 9 bases aligning to TRBD2. The CDR3 is made up of 15 amino acids. V dropped 5 bases and J dropped 5; count of bases not matched to a gene: 9. Germline V gives CDR1 SGHNT, CDR2 YENEEA.

This chain joins TRBV29-1 and TRBJ1-2, with D perhaps matching TRBD1 (5 bases). This CDR3 comprises 13 residues. In germline, CDR1 is SQVTM, CDR2 ANQGSEA. The V end was cut by 8 bases, the J end by 1 base, with 14 bases between. The DNA for the CDR3 is TGCAGCTCCACAGCAGGGAGTAACTATGGCTACACCTTC. This codes for CSSTAGSNYGYTF.

The V gene is TRBV29-1, the J gene TRBJ2-2, with D possibly being TRBD1 (6 bases). V shed 5 bases and J shed 1 base, with 11 bases lying between them. There are 14 residues in the CDR3. Germline V gene data show CDR1 as SQVTM and CDR2 as ANQGSEA. CDR3 loop: CSVLGHQNTGELFF. The DNA of the CDR3 is TGCAGCGTTCTGGGACACCAGAACACCGGGGAGCTGTTTTTT.

This sequence joins TRBV5-6 and TRBJ2-7, with D possibly called TRBD1 or TRBD2 (5 bases each). The V end was cut by 1 base, the J end by 6 bases, with 20 bases between. There are 16 residues in the CDR3. Germline V gene sequence: CDR1 SGHDT, CDR2 YYEEEE. The CDR3 DNA follows: TGTGCCAGCAGCTTGATTCGTAGGACGACTGGGGGCGAGCAGTACTTC. Translating gives CASSLIRRTTGGEQYF.

V gene TRBV6-5 combines with J gene TRBJ1-4; D perhaps matches TRBD1 (5 bases). V was cut by 2 bases and J by 5 bases, with 15 bases left in between. This CDR3 comprises 16 residues. The germline V gene has CDR1 MNHEY and CDR2 SVGAGI. The CDR3 reads CASSYLGTGPNEKLFF. The CDR3 bases are TGTGCCAGCAGTTACCTAGGGACCGGACCGAATGAAAAACTGTTTTTT.

The J gene is TRBJ2-1, the V gene TRBV5-4; 12 nucleotides line up with TRBD2. V shed 1 base and J 0 bases; nucleotides not matched to a gene: 11. From germline, CDR1 is SGHNT and CDR2 YYREEE (reference sequence). CDR3 length: 20 residues. Written as DNA, the CDR3 is TGTGCCAGCAGCTTGAAGGGGGCTAGCGGGAGGGACAACTCCTACAATGAGCAGTTCTTC. Translating it yields CASSLKGASGRDNSYNEQFF.

The chain couples TRBV13 to TRBJ2-3, with 10 bases lining up with TRBD2. Germline CDR1 reads PRHDT; CDR2 reads FYEKMQ (reference sequence). Trimming cost V 5 bases and J 5 bases; bases outside gene matches: 7. The CDR3 loop spans 15 amino acids. The CDR3, as DNA: TGTGCCAGCAGCCCTGCCAGGACTAGCGGAGATACGCAGTATTTT. Amino acids: CASSPARTSGDTQYF.

The J gene is TRBJ2-5, the V gene TRBV27; 15 bases line up with TRBD2. The CDR3 totals 19 residues. The trim removed 7 bases at V and 1 base at J, leaving 13 bases unmatched. Germline values: CDR1 MNHEY, CDR2 SMNVEV (reference sequence). The CDR3 reads CASTAPPGLAGGGQETQYF. The CDR3 coding sequence is TGTGCCAGCACGGCGCCCCCCGGACTAGCGGGGGGGGGCCAAGAGACCCAGTACTTC.

CDR3: CASSLPLAGGYNEQFF. CDR3 DNA: TGTGCCAGCAGCTTACCACTAGCGGGGGGCTACAATGAGCAGTTCTTC. The gene calls are TRBV7-6 and TRBJ2-1; 12 bases match TRBD2. The trim removed 2 bases at V and 3 bases at J, leaving 2 bases unmatched. This CDR3 is built from 16 residues. Germline V lookup: CDR1 SGHVS, CDR2 FNYEAQ.

J is TRBJ1-6 and V is TRBV28, with D possibly matching TRBD1 (6 bases). The V gene's germline CDR1 is MDHEN and CDR2 SYDVKM. The CDR3 totals 14 residues. V shed 7 bases and J shed 3 bases, with 10 bases lying between them. The CDR3 DNA sequence: TGTGCCAGCATCAAGGACAGCTATAATTCACCCCTCCACTTT. Encoded protein: CASIKDSYNSPLHF.